These 12 T cell receptor beta chains came from one sample sequenced in a study of CD8 T cells in ankylosing spondylitis. Via MiXCR, TCRdb re-called the 5' RACE reads, giving one row per CDR3 protein. Of 100,000 or so distinct CDR3 sequences listed, approximately 25% are singletons. The source material was synovial fluid, either unsorted or a sorted T cell fraction (not recorded which). These receptor sequences come from a male donor with ankylosing spondylitis.

This clonotype was detected a few times. This rearrangement joins TRBV12-3 or TRBV12-4 to TRBJ1-1; D is undetermined. This CDR3 contains 12 residues. The ends were cut back, 2 bases at V and 13 bases at J, with 14 bases in the middle. The CDR3 protein is CASSLRGPPGFF. CDR3 DNA sequence: TGTGCCAGCAGTTTAAGAGGCCCACCGGGTTTCTTT.

Only one count was recorded for this clonotype. The J gene is TRBJ2-1, the V gene TRBV5-5; D might be TRBD1 (6 bases). The V end was cut by 2 bases, the J end by 3 bases, with 12 bases between. This CDR3 comprises 15 residues. Germline-derived CDR1 and CDR2 are SGHKS and YYEKEE (reference sequence). CDR3: CASSFRQGIYNEQFF. The DNA of the CDR3 is TGTGCCAGCAGCTTTCGTCAGGGGATCTACAATGAGCAGTTCTTC.

This clonotype was picked up a small number of times. V gene TRBV30 combines with J gene TRBJ1-2; tentatively, D is TRBD1 (6 bases). There are 12 residues in the CDR3. Germline lookup yields CDR1 GTSNPN and CDR2 SVGIG (reference sequence). The germline V and J ends were trimmed by 8 bases and 6 bases, with 16 bases remaining between them. The CDR3 coding sequence is TGTGCCCGGATGAGGGGGAACGATGGCTACACCTTC. It translates to CARMRGNDGYTF.

This clonotype was seen a few times. The chain has TRBV25-1 and TRBJ1-2; D gene ambiguous. This CDR3 is built from 13 residues. CDR1 is MGHDK and CDR2 is SYGVNS in the germline V gene. V shed 4 bases and J shed 7 bases, with 13 bases lying between them. The CDR3 sequence: CASSVGGIVGYTF. In nucleotides, the CDR3 is TGTGCCAGCAGTGTGGGCGGGATCGTTGGCTACACCTTC.

The chain carries TRBV5-1 and TRBJ2-5; 8 bases align to TRBD1. After removal of 7 bases from V and 3 bases from J, the junction contained 11 bases not matched to a gene. CDR1 and CDR2 (germline): SGHRS, YFSETQ. The CDR3 is made up of 15 amino acids. The DNA for the CDR3 is TGCGCCAGCCGGCCAGGGGGCTCAACGAAAGAGACCCAGTACTTC. Amino acids: CASRPGGSTKETQYF. The variable domain in full, completed from reference TRBV5-1 and TRBJ2-5, reads KAGVTQTPRYLIKTRGQQVTLSCSPISGHRSVSWYQQTPGQGLQFLFEYFSETQRNKGNFPGRFSGRQFSNSRSEMNVSTLELGDSALYLCASRPGGSTKETQYFGPGTRLLVL.

This chain joins TRBV15 and TRBJ2-7, with D possibly matching TRBD1 (6 bases). The length of the CDR3 is 13 residues. With 3 bases removed from V and 5 bases from J, the gap between germline ends came to 11 bases. Germline loops: CDR1 LNHNV, CDR2 YYDKDF (reference sequence). Here the CDR3 DNA reads TGTGCCACCAGCAGTTTACAGGGAAACGAGCAGTACGTC. This translates into CATSSLQGNEQYV.

V usage is TRBV11-3 and J usage is TRBJ2-2; the match to TRBD2 covers 9 bases. The germline CDR1 and CDR2 sequences are SGHNT and YENEEA. CDR3 length: 13 residues. With 6 bases clipped from V and 6 bases from J, the junction kept 2 bases outside the gene matches. CDR3 in DNA: TGTGCCAGCAGTCGACTAGCGGCCGGGGAGCTGTTTTTT. Its protein product is CASSRLAAGELFF.

The table lists this clonotype with a few counts. The gene calls are TRBV20-1 and TRBJ2-7; D call uncertain. The CDR3 has 16 amino acids. Per the germline V gene, CDR1 is DFQATT and CDR2 is SNEGSKA (reference sequence). Trimming took 0 bases from V and 3 from J, leaving 18 bases between them. CDR3 residues: CSARDQTQEGIYEQYF. In nucleotides, the CDR3 is TGCAGTGCTAGAGATCAAACCCAAGAAGGAATCTACGAGCAGTACTTC.

A few counts support this clonotype. A read error may be the cause here, since a much bigger clone is one base away. The chain has TRBV20-1 and TRBJ1-1; D is unresolved. There are 13 residues in the CDR3. Germline lookup yields CDR1 DFQATT and CDR2 SNEGSKA (reference sequence). Trimming removed 6 bases from V and 4 bases from J, with 15 bases in between. CDR3 region: CSAPPAGITEAFF. In nucleotides, the CDR3 is TGCAGTGCCCCTCCGGCGGGTATCACTGAAGCTTTCTTT.

This clonotype occurred many times. The chain has TRBV7-2 and TRBJ1-6, with D perhaps TRBD1 (5 bases). V was shortened by 0 bases and J by 7 bases, with 10 bases between the two germline ends. Germline V lookup: CDR1 SGHTA, CDR2 FQGNSA. This CDR3 is built from 15 residues. CDR3 sequence reads: CASSLAGPPNSPLHF. The CDR3 DNA sequence: TGTGCCAGCAGCTTAGCGGGGCCGCCCAATTCACCCCTCCACTTT.

The V call is TRBV7-2, the J call TRBJ2-2; TRBD2 aligns across 9 bases. J lost 5 bases, V lost 6 bases, and 13 bases had no gene match. Germline V gene lookup returns CDR1 SGHTA and CDR2 FQGNSA. This CDR3 spans 17 amino acids. The DNA for the CDR3 is TGTGCCAGCAGTTCCTGGTCTAGCGGGAAGGGAACCGGGGAGCTGTTTTTT. This translates into CASSSWSSGKGTGELFF.

This clonotype is termed medium-sized (0.01 to 0.1%). The V gene is TRBV20-1, the J gene TRBJ2-7; possibly TRBD2 for D (5 bases). This CDR3 has 13 amino acids. The V gene's germline CDR1 is DFQATT and CDR2 SNEGSKA (reference sequence). DNA for the CDR3: TGCAGCGGGTTGGGAGTTACCTTCTACGAGCAGTACTTC. The encoded protein is CSGLGVTFYEQYF.